A selection of T cell receptor beta chains follows, all from one sample in a study of T cell repertoires in cytomegalovirus infection. Their recognized antigens are unknown. TCRdb re-called the reads with MiXCR, one entry per CDR3 protein. Here the sample spans around 100,000 distinct CDR3 sequences, around 31% being singletons. Specimen: CD8+ T cells from cultured PBMCs, collected from culture after CMV antigen stimulation. The source is a human donor in good health (CMV status not recorded). Some clones in this sample may be carry-over from other donors' samples. CDR3s include the opening cysteine and the closing phenylalanine or tryptophan. D genes are given only for firm matches. Only some rows state a clone size, as once, few, many or a class for expanded clones.

j_call | v_call | d_call | clone_size | cdr3_aa | cdr3_nt
TRBJ2-7 | TRBV7-4 | - | - | CASSLGQGEYF | TGTGCCAGCAGCTTAGGGCAGGGAGAGTACTTC
TRBJ2-5 | TRBV7-9 | TRBD2 | few | CASSLWGLAGEVEETQYF | TGTGCCAGCAGCTTATGGGGTCTGGCGGGAGAGGTGGAAGAGACCCAGTACTTC
TRBJ2-7 | TRBV27 | TRBD1 | - | CASSPAGTVTYEQYF | TGTGCCAGCAGTCCGGCCGGGACAGTTACTTACGAGCAGTACTTC
TRBJ2-3 | TRBV15 | TRBD2 | few | CATSRVGAGNVREGTQYF | TGTGCCACCAGCAGAGTGGGTGCGGGGAACGTCCGGGAGGGCACGCAGTATTTT
TRBJ2-1 | TRBV2 | - | - | CASSALGRAPYNEQFF | TGTGCCAGCAGTGCCCTGGGGCGGGCTCCCTACAATGAGCAGTTCTTC
TRBJ1-1 | TRBV5-6 | - | many | CASSLDGGTEAFF | TGTGCCAGCAGCTTGGATGGGGGCACTGAAGCTTTCTTT
TRBJ1-6 | TRBV6-2/TRBV6-3 | - | many | CASSREQGWGNSPLHF | TGTGCCAGCAGCCGTGAACAGGGATGGGGTAATTCACCCCTCCACTTT
TRBJ1-1 | TRBV11-2 | - | few | CASSLPLSAVTEAFF | TGTGCCAGCAGCTTGCCGTTATCTGCGGTTACTGAAGCTTTCTTT
TRBJ1-1 | TRBV6-1 | - | few | CASNRAGNTEAFF | TGTGCCAGCAACAGAGCAGGGAACACTGAAGCTTTCTTT
TRBJ2-7 | TRBV19 | - | - | CASSMGPTYEQYF | TGTGCCAGTAGTATGGGACCGACCTACGAGCAGTACTTC
TRBJ2-1 | TRBV2 | - | few | CASSEAPGDNEQFF | TGTGCCAGCAGTGAAGCGCCGGGTGACAATGAGCAGTTCTTC
TRBJ1-6 | TRBV27 | - | - | CASSLDRGDSPLHF | TGTGCCAGCAGTTTGGATCGTGGGGATTCACCCCTCCACTTT
TRBJ2-3 | TRBV12-3/TRBV12-4 | - | - | CASSLGLDTQYF | TGTGCCAGCAGTTTAGGGCTAGATACGCAGTATTTT
TRBJ2-5 | TRBV7-3 | TRBD2 | few | CASSLGGAGGETQYF | TGTGCCAGCAGCTTGGGAGGGGCGGGTGGAGAGACCCAGTACTTC
TRBJ1-2 | TRBV29-1 | - | - | CSVQGSTNYGYTF | TGCAGTGTACAGGGCTCGACTAACTATGGCTACACCTTC
TRBJ1-4 | TRBV7-2 | - | many | CASSLAPRRGDRWSTNEKLFF | TGTGCCAGCAGCTTAGCCCCCCGGAGGGGAGATCGGTGGTCGACTAATGAAAAACTGTTTTTT
TRBJ1-2 | TRBV12-3/TRBV12-4 | - | - | CASSFLLVGRDGYTF | TGTGCCAGCAGTTTCTTGTTGGTAGGTAGGGATGGCTACACCTTC
TRBJ2-1 | TRBV28 | - | - | CASSLGVADRNNEQFF | TGTGCCAGCAGTTTAGGCGTAGCGGACCGGAACAATGAGCAGTTCTTC
TRBJ2-1 | TRBV4-2 | - | few | CASSPSPTWVDEQFF | TGTGCCAGCAGCCCATCTCCGACTTGGGTTGATGAGCAGTTCTTC
TRBJ2-1 | TRBV14 | - | once | CASSRRNEQFF | TGTGCCAGCAGTAGGAGGAATGAGCAGTTCTTC
TRBJ2-3 | TRBV12-3/TRBV12-4 | - | - | CASRLGAQGSTDTQYF | TGTGCCAGCAGGTTGGGAGCTCAGGGGAGCACAGATACGCAGTATTTT
TRBJ2-7 | TRBV5-4 | - | few | CASSLISGDEQYF | TGTGCCAGCAGCTTGATTTCAGGGGACGAGCAGTACTTC
TRBJ2-6 | TRBV12-3/TRBV12-4 | - | - | CASSLAPGYSGANVLTF | TGTGCCAGCAGTTTAGCGCCGGGGTACTCTGGGGCCAACGTCCTGACTTTC
TRBJ2-7 | TRBV27 | TRBD2 | - | CASSFAGGSSYEQYF | TGTGCCAGCAGTTTTGCCGGGGGGAGCTCCTACGAGCAGTACTTC
TRBJ1-1 | TRBV4-1 | TRBD1 | many | CASSQGGQVPEAFF | TGCGCCAGCAGCCAAGGGGGACAGGTCCCTGAAGCTTTCTTT
TRBJ1-2 | TRBV7-9 | - | - | CASSFRPEYGYTF | TGTGCCAGCAGCTTTAGGCCGGAATATGGCTACACCTTC
TRBJ2-1 | TRBV7-7 | - | - | CASSLFWEGEQFF | TGTGCTAGCAGCTTATTCTGGGAAGGTGAGCAGTTCTTC
TRBJ2-1 | TRBV2 | TRBD2 | - | CASSQASGGFYNEQFF | TGTGCCAGCAGTCAAGCTAGCGGGGGCTTCTACAATGAGCAGTTCTTC
TRBJ2-1 | TRBV7-3 | TRBD2 | few | CASSFSRTSGGNNEQFF | TGTGCCAGCAGCTTTTCCCGGACTAGCGGGGGTAACAATGAGCAGTTCTTC
TRBJ1-1 | TRBV7-3 | - | - | CASSSSGIAEAFF | TGTGCCAGCAGCTCCTCAGGGATCGCTGAAGCTTTCTTT
TRBJ2-3 | TRBV6-2/TRBV6-3 | TRBD2 | - | CASRSGLAGSDTQYF | TGTGCCAGCAGGTCGGGACTAGCGGGTTCAGATACGCAGTATTTT
TRBJ2-1 | TRBV11-2 | - | - | CASSFLTLEQFF | TGTGCCAGCAGCTTCCTGACTTTGGAGCAGTTCTTC
TRBJ1-5 | TRBV7-6 | - | - | CASSYGTTFSNQPQHF | TGTGCCAGCAGCTATGGGACAACCTTTAGCAATCAGCCCCAGCATTTT
TRBJ2-7 | TRBV7-6 | - | - | CASSLLIFVEGIELEQYF | TGTGCCAGCAGCTTGTTGATTTTTGTCGAGGGGATTGAACTCGAGCAGTACTTC
TRBJ1-1 | TRBV4-1 | - | many | CASSRRDIDWTEAFF | TGCGCCAGCAGCCGCCGGGACATTGATTGGACTGAAGCTTTCTTT
TRBJ2-7 | TRBV24-1 | - | - | CATSQSGGYEQYF | TGTGCCACCTCTCAATCAGGGGGGTACGAGCAGTACTTC
TRBJ1-1 | TRBV4-1 | TRBD1 | - | CATTQWQGADYTEAFF | TGCGCCACCACCCAGTGGCAGGGGGCCGATTACACTGAAGCTTTCTTT
TRBJ1-1 | TRBV6-5 | - | - | CASSYVGGEVAFF | TGTGCCAGCAGTTACGTAGGAGGCGAGGTGGCTTTCTTT
TRBJ1-5 | TRBV7-6 | - | many | CASSLEPADSNQPQHF | TGTGCCAGCAGCTTAGAGCCAGCTGATAGCAATCAGCCCCAGCATTTT
TRBJ2-1 | TRBV5-8 | - | few | CASSLGAAVNNEQFF | TGTGCCAGCAGCTTGGGGGCCGCAGTTAACAATGAGCAGTTCTTC
TRBJ1-2 | TRBV10-3 | TRBD1 | - | CAIVSGQGAGYGYTF | TGTGCCATCGTCTCAGGACAGGGGGCTGGCTATGGCTACACCTTC
TRBJ2-1 | TRBV7-8 | TRBD2 | many | CASSLVSAGGLGDEQFF | TGTGCCAGCAGCTTAGTTTCGGCGGGGGGGCTGGGCGATGAGCAGTTCTTC
TRBJ1-2 | TRBV12-3/TRBV12-4 | TRBD1 | - | CASSGPGQGNYGYTF | TGTGCCAGCAGTGGGCCGGGACAGGGAAACTATGGCTACACCTTC
TRBJ1-1 | TRBV7-6 | - | - | CASSLFGSEAFF | TGTGCCAGCAGCTTATTCGGGTCTGAAGCTTTCTTT
TRBJ2-7 | TRBV7-3 | - | - | CASSLVNRDEQYF | TGTGCCAGCAGCTTGGTCAACAGGGACGAGCAGTACTTC
TRBJ2-2 | TRBV6-5 | - | - | CASSYVGSTGELFF | TGTGCCAGCAGTTACGTGGGGAGCACCGGGGAGCTGTTTTTT
TRBJ1-3 | TRBV10-3 | - | - | CAISEWGSSGNTIYF | TGTGCCATCAGTGAGTGGGGATCCTCTGGAAACACCATATATTTT
TRBJ2-4 | TRBV7-4 | - | few | CASSAVTTSKNIQYF | TGTGCCAGCAGCGCAGTAACAACGTCCAAAAACATTCAGTACTTC
TRBJ2-7 | TRBV2 | TRBD2 | medium-sized | CASSERADGRDPFYEQYF | TGTGCCAGCAGTGAACGAGCCGATGGGAGGGATCCGTTTTACGAGCAGTACTTC
TRBJ2-1 | TRBV5-4 | TRBD2 | many | CASSPGLATSYNEQFF | TGTGCCAGCAGCCCGGGACTAGCTACGTCCTACAATGAGCAGTTCTTC
TRBJ2-3 | TRBV12-3/TRBV12-4 | - | - | CASSPSGASTDTQYF | TGTGCCAGCAGCCCTTCCGGGGCTAGCACAGATACGCAGTATTTT
TRBJ2-1 | TRBV6-6 | - | few | CASLAGANYNEQFF | TGTGCCAGCCTGGCGGGGGCGAACTACAATGAGCAGTTCTTC
TRBJ1-5 | TRBV28 | - | - | CASSPHFAGETSNQPQHF | TGTGCCAGCAGTCCCCATTTCGCAGGGGAAACGAGCAATCAGCCCCAGCATTTT
TRBJ2-7 | TRBV6-1 | - | - | CASSLPSDSSYEQYF | TGTGCCAGCAGTCTCCCCTCGGACAGCTCCTACGAGCAGTACTTC
TRBJ1-2 | TRBV5-4 | - | - | CASSGRTRAATHGYTF | TGTGCCAGCAGCGGTCGAACTCGGGCCGCCACCCATGGCTACACCTTC
TRBJ2-7 | TRBV5-6 | - | - | CASSSMGVHEQYF | TGTGCCAGCAGCTCAATGGGGGTCCACGAGCAGTACTTC
TRBJ1-5 | TRBV5-8 | - | few | CASSSEWGLDQPQHF | TGTGCCAGCAGCTCGGAGTGGGGGCTAGATCAGCCCCAGCATTTT